The source of this T cell receptor (beta chain) is a study of blood T cells in healthy people across ages. At the level of the study: Template switching picked up about one barcoded beta molecule for each two T cells.

Together with a sample-barcoded 5' primer, a J-beta primer mix was included in a second PCR lasting about 7 to 11 cycles. Each cDNA molecule was tagged by a template-switch adaptor with 12 random nucleotides. TCRdb reanalysed the 5' RACE reads using MiXCR and keeps one entry per CDR3 protein. The data show 890,000 or so distinct CDR3 sequences, 62% seen once. Overall study findings and caveats: Unsorted PBMCs prevented conclusive naive versus antigen-experienced comparison. Naive T cell percentage showed a strong correlation with TCR beta diversity.

As regards this clonotype: Its antigen is unidentified.

The TCR sequence derives from a young man in good health. Sequencing was done on a sample of blood.

In nucleotides, the CDR3 is TGTGCCATGGGGCAGGCGCGCTACGAGCAGTACTTC. It translates to CAMGQARYEQYF. The chain uses TRBV7-2 and TRBJ2-7; TRBD1 might be the D (5 bases). Per germline, CDR1 SGHTA and CDR2 FQGNSA. This CDR3 region has 12 residues. The V end lost 10 bases, the J end lost 3 bases, and 13 bases lay between the germline ends.